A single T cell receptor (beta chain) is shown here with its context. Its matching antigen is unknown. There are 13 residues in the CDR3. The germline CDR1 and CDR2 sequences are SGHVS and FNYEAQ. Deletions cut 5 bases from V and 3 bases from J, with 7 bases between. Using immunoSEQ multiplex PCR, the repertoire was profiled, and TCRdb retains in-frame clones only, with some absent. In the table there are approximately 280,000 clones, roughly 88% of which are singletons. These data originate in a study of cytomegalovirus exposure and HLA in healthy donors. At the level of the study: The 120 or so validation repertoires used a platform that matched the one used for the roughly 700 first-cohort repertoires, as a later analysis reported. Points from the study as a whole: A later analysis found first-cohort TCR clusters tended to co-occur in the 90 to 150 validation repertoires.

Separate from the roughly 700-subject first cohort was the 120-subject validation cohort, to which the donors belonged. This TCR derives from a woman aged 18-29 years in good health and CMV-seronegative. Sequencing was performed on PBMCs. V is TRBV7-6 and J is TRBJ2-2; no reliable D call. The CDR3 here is CASSPRDTGELFF. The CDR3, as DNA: TGTGCCAGCAGCCCCCGCGACACCGGGGAGCTGTTTTTT. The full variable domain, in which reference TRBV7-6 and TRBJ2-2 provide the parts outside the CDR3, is GAGVSQSPRYKVTKRGQDVALRCDPISGHVSLYWYRQALGQGPEFLTYFNYEAQQDKSGLPNDRFSAERPEGSISTLTIQRTEQRDSAMYRCASSPRDTGELFFGEGSRLTVL.